This T cell receptor (beta chain) was recovered during a study of long-term antiretroviral therapy in people with HIV (dated by TCRdb to the early 2020s). Regarding the study in general: Collection of the earliest samples took place about a decade ahead of the 2015 WHO recommendation for immediate ART, at a time when ART was typically delayed until CD4 counts fell. A retrospective serial study tested whether ART initiation and durable HIV suppression were associated with changes in peripheral blood TRB repertoire composition and diversity. The cohort contributed about 200 cryopreserved PBMC samples from 30 adults with confirmed HIV infection, collected serially over a mean of approximately six years (range 1-12). Of the approximately 30 participants with HIV, ten to eleven were female. No cross-contamination during QIAcube processing was seen in test extractions of a monoclonal T-cell line run alongside around 30 polyclonal samples. What the research found in general, with its limitations: Starting ART was linked to a significant rise in TRB diversity, yet even after long-term ART the diversity remained significantly lower than in transplant donor controls. Expanded TRB clones identified before ART initiation dominated the repertoire at all time points, although this dominance fluctuated and declined in many PLHIV after ART. No data were available on ART adherence, viral resistance or therapy changes, limiting inferences about post-ART repertoire changes. HIV repertoires had narrower CDR3 length ranges than controls, and the network structure suggested an antigen-experienced repertoire that shifted only slightly toward naive after ART. The samples were dated from the mid-2000s to the late 2010s, and the ART regimens that were used may be less effective than current ART regimens. Because PBMC availability was limited, only the TCR beta chain was sequenced, with no alpha chain pairing. Because pre-ART samples had limited cell numbers, profiling was done on unsorted PBMC rather than on sorted CD4+ and CD8+ T cells.

A note on this clone: Its antigen target is currently unknown. Within one base of it there is no much larger clone, and no base qualities were kept.

Taken from the germline V gene (reference sequence), the CDR1 and CDR2 loops are SGHKS and YYEKEE. At the junction V is shortened by 4 bases and J by 6 bases; bases outside the gene matches: 9. The CDR3 has 15 amino acids, counting the end cysteine and phenylalanine. Only the CDR3 DNA is retained, 45 bases long and in frame from the first base. The immunoSEQ hsTCRB v3.0 assay was used at survey level resolution to sequence the TRB variable region. The targeted TRB sequencing depth was roughly 40,000-50,000 T-cell genomes per sample. TRB libraries were pooled and sequenced on an Illumina MiSeq using a v3 150-cycle kit. Per the original workflow: Repertoire analysis was performed in R inside a reproducible Nextflow workflow that covered QC, data transformation and analysis. LymphoSeq2, an R package for exploring AIRR-Seq data, was used to implement custom analyses. A few samples yielding fewer than 5000 total TRB sequences were excluded, leaving 188 analyzed HIV repertoires. Of the roughly 180 retained HIV repertoires, roughly 61 were collected before and under 150 after ART initiation. Each repertoire was downsampled to 5000 TRB nucleotide sequences, and summary statistics were averaged across 100 downsampling iterations. Only TRB sequences with CDR3 regions of at least seven amino acids were retained for analysis. Two measures captured diversity: a Shannon entropy-derived clonality score and the Gini coefficient. In repertoire networks, the top 5000 CDR3 amino acid sequences were linked whenever an edit distance of one separated two sequences. For TRB CDR3 amino acid sequences, antigen specificity groups and MHC restriction were predicted with GLIPH2. To flag known associations with CMV, EBV, HIV or tissue antigens, CDR3 amino acid sequences were compared against VDJdb and McPAS-TCR. Pre-ART, post-ART and control groups were compared with Wilcoxon signed-rank tests and Holm-Bonferroni correction. TCRdb limited this immuneACCESS table to in-frame rearrangements with V and J called. A share of clones is missing; checked studies link under half to unresolved V genes, and the rest is unexplained. Clone size and V and J calls were adopted from that table, with D and trimming inferred from the DNA. In all, the sample holds more than 20,000 clones, and under 90% of those were seen once. 15% to 20% of the sample is taken by the ten largest.

Participants were included only if at least one PBMC sample before ART initiation and at least two post-ART samples were available. Every participant with HIV received treatment in the United States of America. Cryopreserved samples of 1-10 million PBMC were thawed and washed before DNA extraction. At the time of the earliest PBMC sample for each participant with HIV, ages ranged from about 23 to 60 years. PBMC samples from each participant spanned 1-4 timepoints before ART initiation and 2-8 timepoints after ART initiation, with a median of 7 samples. For every participant, serial HIV viral load, CD4+ T-cell count, ART history and demographic data were obtained. Genomic DNA was extracted from unsorted PBMC with a Qiagen kit on a QIAcube, with processing performed in batches of 12 samples.

The clonotype comes from a man aged 35 to 55 with HIV. The chain is assembled from TRBV5-5 and TRBJ1-4; 7 central nucleotides agree with TRBD1. The sample in question was unsorted PBMCs, obtained 0.5 years before starting antiretroviral therapy. The CDR3 has the sequence CASSPAGGRYEKLFF. The nucleotide sequence reads TGTGCCAGCAGCCCGGCAGGGGGAAGATATGAAAAACTGTTTTTT.